The entry below describes one T cell receptor (beta chain). Its target is not known. The sample belongs to a study of blood T cells in healthy people across ages. Study in general: Template switching recovered approximately one barcoded beta molecule for every two T cells. The study, taken as a whole, reports: Diversity figures derived from one million T cells were judged to underestimate the true value.

A second PCR, run for about 6 to 12 cycles, used a sample-barcoded 5' primer plus a J-beta primer mix. The template-switch adaptor, which had 12 random nucleotides, put a tag on each cDNA molecule. TCRdb re-called the 5' RACE reads through MiXCR, storing one row per CDR3 protein. This sample has 600,000 or so distinct CDR3 sequences, with roughly 43% found just once. The sequence derives from an elderly man in good health. Sequencing was performed on blood.

In DNA, the CDR3 is TGTGCCAGCAGCGTAGTATCCCAACCCAACACCGGGGAGCTGTTTTTT. It translates to CASSVVSQPNTGELFF. The genes are TRBV9 and TRBJ2-2; D is undetermined. Per the germline V gene, CDR1 is SGDLS and CDR2 is YYNGEE. The V end lost 0 bases, the J end lost 2 bases, and 11 bases lay between the germline ends. The CDR3 totals 16 residues.